The 25 T cell receptor beta chains below all came from one sample that was sequenced in a study of T cells in Graves' hyperthyroidism and ophthalmopathy (dated by TCRdb to about 2019). The method behind the library was multiplex PCR. TCRdb lists the instrument as Illumina HiSeq 2000. Amplification of TCR beta CDR3 regions was carried out from RNA transcripts. A first-round RT-PCR of the TCR CDR3 used the HTBI primer set with the Qiagen OneStep RT-PCR kit. TCRdb applied fastp at Q25 and MiXCR to the public reads, then kept only in-frame beta chains. Each CDR3 protein appears once, grouped with its most common genes and DNA. The table for this sample lists about 510,000 distinct CDR3 sequences; 40% to 55% of them were counted only once. Together, the top ten hold about 45% of the sample. The sample consisted of peripheral blood or thyroid tissue (not recorded which). The receptor source for this set is an adult woman with Graves' disease, either hyperthyroidism or ophthalmopathy (not recorded which).

This clonotype was detected ten times or more. The gene calls are TRBV7-9 and TRBJ1-2; D uncertain. Germline values: CDR1 SEHNR, CDR2 FQNEAQ (reference sequence). Trimming removed 3 bases from V and 8 bases from J, with 22 bases in between. The CDR3 extends over 16 amino acids. The CDR3 DNA sequence: TGTGCCAGCAGCTTGGCCAGGTCAACTGCGGTGCGGGGCTACACCTTC. It encodes CASSLARSTAVRGYTF.

The chain combines TRBV6-5 with TRBJ1-5; D is ambiguous. There are 15 residues in the CDR3. V lost 5 bases and J 3 bases, leaving 14 bases between the germline ends. Per the germline V gene, CDR1 is MNHEY and CDR2 is SVGAGI. The CDR3, as DNA: TGTGCCAGCAGTCGGGATGCTGCAACCAATCAGCCCCAGCATTTT. Translating it yields CASSRDAATNQPQHF.

This clonotype showed up just a few times. The rearrangement joins TRBV9 to TRBJ2-5; 10 bases map to TRBD2. The J segment lost 4 bases and the V segment lost 3 bases, leaving 3 bases of the junction unmatched. The CDR3 is made up of 14 amino acids. The germline CDR1 and CDR2 sequences are SGDLS and YYNGEE. The CDR3 protein is CASSGRLAGETQYF. CDR3 sequence (DNA): TGTGCCAGCAGCGGTCGACTAGCGGGAGAGACCCAGTACTTC.

The chain employs TRBV11-2 and TRBJ2-3; D may be TRBD2 (6 bases). Germline lookup yields CDR1 SGHAT and CDR2 FQNNGV. V was clipped by 4 bases and J by 9 bases, with 14 bases between them. This CDR3 is 13 amino acids long. CDR3 region: CASSWDSPGTQYF. Here the CDR3 DNA reads TGTGCCAGCAGCTGGGACTCCCCGGGAACGCAGTATTTT.

The chain combines TRBV29-1 with TRBJ1-2; D not certain. Trimming left V 0 bases short and J 4 bases short, with 15 bases between. Germline V gene sequence: CDR1 SQVTM, CDR2 ANQGSEA. CDR3 length: 15 residues. The DNA for the CDR3 is TGCAGCGTTGAAGAATCGGGCAGGAGATCCTATGGCTACACCTTC. Translated: CSVEESGRRSYGYTF.

The chain combines TRBV7-2 with TRBJ2-5; 8 bases are a match to TRBD1. Losses at the gene ends were 5 bases for V and 7 bases for J; bases not matched to a gene: 15. Looked up from germline, CDR1 is SGHTA and CDR2 is FQGNSA. The CDR3 covers 16 residues. CDR3 bases: TGTGCCAGCAGCACCCGGACAGGGTTGGTTGAAGGGACCCAGTACTTC. Its translation is CASSTRTGLVEGTQYF.

This clonotype was seen repeatedly, ten times or more. This sequence joins TRBV10-3 and TRBJ1-6, with unresolved D. The CDR3 runs 15 residues. Germline lookup yields CDR1 ENHRY and CDR2 SYGVKD. The V and J ends lost 4 bases and 2 bases respectively, with 9 bases between them. The CDR3, as DNA: TGTGCCATCAGTGTCGGCGACGCCTATAATTCACCCCTCCACTTT. This encodes CAISVGDAYNSPLHF.

The chain links TRBV19 to TRBJ2-5; 7 bases are shared with TRBD1. The CDR3 has 15 residues. V shed 1 base and J 5 bases; nucleotides not matched to a gene: 7. Looked up from germline, CDR1 is LNHDA and CDR2 is SQIVND (reference sequence). CDR3 in amino acids: CASSIGDRLKETQYF. DNA for the CDR3: TGTGCCAGTAGTATAGGGGACAGACTCAAGGAGACCCAGTACTTC.

This clonotype came up a few times. The chain couples TRBV11-2 to TRBJ2-7; 11 nucleotides line up with TRBD2. The V and J ends lost 5 bases and 2 bases, in that order; junction bases with no gene match: 8. The CDR3 sequence is 16 residues long. Germline V gene sequence: CDR1 SGHAT, CDR2 FQNNGV. CDR3 sequence reads: CASSPGGTSGAYEQYF. The CDR3 DNA reads as TGTGCCAGCAGCCCAGGTGGGACTAGCGGAGCCTACGAGCAGTACTTC. Complete variable domain (other parts from reference TRBV11-2 and TRBJ2-7): EAGVAQSPRYKIIEKRQSVAFWCNPISGHATLYWYQQILGQGPKLLIQFQNNGVVDDSQLPKDRFSAERLKGVDSTLKIQPAKLEDSAVYLCASSPGGTSGAYEQYFGPGTRLTVT.

This chain connects TRBV14 to TRBJ2-6; 7 nucleotides match TRBD1. The CDR3 is made up of 18 amino acids. V lost 1 base to trimming and J lost 0 bases; unmatched junction nucleotides: 6. Germline V CDR1 and CDR2: SGHDN, FVKESK. CDR3: CASSQVRQGISGANVLTF. In DNA, the CDR3 is TGTGCCAGCAGCCAAGTCAGACAGGGTATCTCTGGGGCCAACGTCCTGACTTTC.

The chain combines TRBV5-1 with TRBJ2-2, with no clear D. V dropped 4 bases and J dropped 8 bases, with 15 bases sitting between them. CDR3 size: 14 residues. Per germline, CDR1 SGHRS and CDR2 YFSETQ. The CDR3: CASSLVGIPGELFF. CDR3 sequence (DNA): TGCGCCAGCAGCCTGGTGGGAATCCCGGGGGAGCTGTTTTTT.

The chain links TRBV11-2 to TRBJ1-1; TRBD1 is a possible D gene (5 bases). Germline V gives CDR1 SGHAT, CDR2 FQNNGV. The CDR3 totals 12 residues. V lost 7 bases to trimming and J lost 6 bases, with 12 bases between them. The CDR3 bases are TGTGCCAGCAACCATGACAGCCCTGAAGCTTTCTTT. Protein sequence: CASNHDSPEAFF.

This clonotype was recorded at least ten times. The chain carries TRBV2 and TRBJ1-1, with D unresolved. CDR1 and CDR2 from the germline V gene are SNHLY and FYNNEI. V lost 7 bases and J lost 2, with 11 bases in between. CDR3 length: 13 amino acids. The CDR3 sequence: CASTEVRNTEAFF. DNA of the CDR3: TGTGCCAGCACGGAGGTTCGAAACACTGAAGCTTTCTTT.

This clonotype was recorded many times. V gene TRBV10-3 combines with J gene TRBJ2-2; D may be TRBD1 (5 bases). Per the germline V gene, CDR1 is ENHRY and CDR2 is SYGVKD. The CDR3 is made up of 15 amino acids. Trimming took 10 bases from V and 3 from J, leaving 18 bases between them. DNA for the CDR3: TGTGCCACCCAGGACATAAGCGACTACACCGGGGAGCTGTTTTTT. Its protein product is CATQDISDYTGELFF.

This clonotype was observed a few times. The junction departs from germline at one end; a sequencing error may be responsible. This chain joins TRBV7-2 and TRBJ2-6; possibly TRBD2 for D (5 bases). Germline V gene data show CDR1 as SGHTA and CDR2 as FQGNSA. CDR3 length: 16 amino acids. CDR3 in amino acids: CASSLIGAYRGNTEAF. The CDR3 coding sequence is TGTGCCAGCAGCTTAATCGGCGCGTACCGAGGGAACACTGAAGCTTTC. Full variable domain (outside the CDR3, taken from reference TRBV7-2 and TRBJ2-6): GAGVSQSPSNKVTEKGKDVELRCDPISGHTALYWYRQSLGQGLEFLIYFQGNSAPDKSGLPSDRFSAERTGGSVSTLTIQRTQQEDSAVYLCASSLIGAYRGNTEAFGAGSRLTVL.

This chain connects TRBV7-9 to TRBJ2-7; TRBD2 agrees at 13 bases. The V segment lost 3 bases and the J segment 6 bases; nucleotides outside the gene matches: 8. The CDR3 extends over 16 amino acids. The germline V gene encodes CDR1 SEHNR and CDR2 FQNEAQ (reference sequence). For the CDR3, the DNA is TGTGCCAGCAGCTTGGCCAGGACTAGCGGGAGCAGCGAGCAGTACTTC. This codes for CASSLARTSGSSEQYF.

This clonotype was recorded once. DNA for the CDR3: TGTGCCAGCAGTGACGCCACGAAGGGGTACGGCTACACCTTC. It specifies CASSDATKGYGYTF. J is TRBJ1-2 and V is TRBV6-6; perhaps TRBD1 as D (5 bases). V lost 5 bases, J lost 8 bases, and 18 bases lay in between. The germline gives CDR1 MNHNY, CDR2 SVGAGI (reference sequence). The CDR3 covers 14 residues.

Only a few counts were recorded for this clonotype. This sequence joins TRBV7-6 and TRBJ2-5; TRBD1 might be the D (6 bases). CDR3 length equals 16 residues. The V end lost 5 bases, the J end lost 2 bases, and 18 bases lay between the germline ends. The germline V gene has CDR1 SGHVS and CDR2 FNYEAQ. In nucleotides, the CDR3 is TGTGCCAGCAGCATGGCCGGGACAACTATTCAAGAGACCCAGTACTTC. Its translation: CASSMAGTTIQETQYF.

This clonotype was counted at least ten times. The chain combines TRBV11-2 with TRBJ1-6; TRBD1 agrees at 8 bases. The trim removed 3 bases at V and 6 bases at J, leaving 1 base unmatched. This CDR3 has 14 amino acids. Germline lookup yields CDR1 SGHAT and CDR2 FQNNGV. DNA for the CDR3: TGTGCCAGCAGCTTTCAGGGGGCTAATTCACCCCTCCACTTT. This gives the protein CASSFQGANSPLHF.

This clonotype was counted many times. The chain links TRBV11-2 to TRBJ1-5; TRBD1 might be the D (5 bases). In germline, CDR1 is SGHAT, CDR2 FQNNGV. V was pared by 5 bases and J by 0 bases, with 17 bases between. This CDR3 is built from 17 residues. For the CDR3, the DNA is TGTGCCAGCAGCGAAGGGAGGGGAGAGGATAGCAATCAGCCCCAGCATTTT. It is translated as CASSEGRGEDSNQPQHF.

A remark on this clonotype: At one of its ends the junction is not consistent with the germline gene, which may arise from a read error. The J gene is TRBJ2-6, the V gene TRBV5-1; the D gene is possibly TRBD1 (5 bases). The germline V gene encodes CDR1 SGHRS and CDR2 YFSETQ. The CDR3 has 15 amino acids. CDR3 nucleotides: TGCGCCAGCAACTTGATAGGGGCTGGGGCCAACGTCCTGACTTTC. Protein: CASNLIGAGANVLTF.

This chain joins TRBV19 and TRBJ1-5; D not resolved. Germline V gives CDR1 LNHDA, CDR2 SQIVND (reference sequence). The CDR3 has 14 residues. Trimming took off 3 bases at V and 3 bases at J, with 9 bases between the two ends. DNA of the CDR3: TGTGCCAGTAGTATTCTGGACCTCAATCAGCCCCAGCATTTT. Translated: CASSILDLNQPQHF.

Comments on this clonotype: With a much larger clone just one base away, this may be a read error. Since the CDR3 does not end with the conserved phenylalanine or tryptophan, this likely comes from a read error. V and J are TRBV6-1 and TRBJ2-7; D is unresolved. Germline CDR1 reads MNHNS; CDR2 reads SASEGT. Trimming pared 5 bases from V and 4 bases from J, leaving 6 bases between. The CDR3 sequence is 11 residues long. The DNA of the CDR3 is TGTGCCAGCAGTCAAAAGTACGAGCAGTACATC. Its translation: CASSQKYEQYI.

This clonotype was counted a few times. The chain uses TRBV7-9 and TRBJ1-2; D gene unclear. Looked up from germline, CDR1 is SEHNR and CDR2 is FQNEAQ (reference sequence). The CDR3 covers 14 residues. Trimming removed 2 bases at V and 3 bases at J, with 10 bases between. The CDR3 sequence: CASSLSSGDYGYTF. Here the CDR3 DNA reads TGTGCCAGCAGCTTAAGCTCTGGGGACTATGGCTACACCTTC.

This clonotype was seen many times. V gene TRBV6-5 combines with J gene TRBJ1-5; no clear D gene. Trimming stripped 4 bases from V and 3 bases from J, with 7 bases between. This CDR3 comprises 13 residues. From germline, CDR1 is MNHEY and CDR2 SVGAGI. The CDR3 nucleotides are TGTGCCAGCAGTTCCACGAACAATCAGCCCCAGCATTTT. Translated, it gives CASSSTNNQPQHF.